Detailed here is one T cell receptor (beta chain). The data were taken from a study of blood T cell repertoires in COVID-19. Methods used by the authors: Estimates of nucleated cell counts were drawn from the amplification of reference gene primers. Profiling relied on immunoSEQ multiplex PCR, and the TCRdb table lists in-frame clones only, not all of them. For V, J and clone size, that table is used; D and trimming come from the DNA. The table records about 280,000 clones, about 85% of them present only once. CDR3 size: 15 residues. Germline V gene data show CDR1 as MNHEY and CDR2 as SVGAGI. V lost 6 bases to trimming and J lost 4 bases; unmatched junction nucleotides: 11. Cohort assignment relied on participant-reported clinical history.

The chain joins TRBV6-5 to TRBJ1-2, with 7 bases aligning to TRBD1. Sample: PBMCs or T cells enriched from blood (not recorded which). This clonotype was obtained from a woman between 45 and 60 years old who had recovered from COVID-19. This CDR3 is CASRAGTADSYGYTF. Here the CDR3 DNA reads TGTGCCAGCAGGGCCGGGACAGCGGACAGCTATGGCTACACCTTC.